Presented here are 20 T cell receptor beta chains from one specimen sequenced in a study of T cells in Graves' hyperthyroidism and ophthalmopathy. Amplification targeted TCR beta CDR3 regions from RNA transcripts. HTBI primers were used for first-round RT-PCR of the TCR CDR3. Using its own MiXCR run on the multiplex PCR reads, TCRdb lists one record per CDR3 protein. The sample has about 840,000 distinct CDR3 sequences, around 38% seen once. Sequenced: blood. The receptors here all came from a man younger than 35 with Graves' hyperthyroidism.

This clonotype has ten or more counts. As DNA, the CDR3 is TGCAGCGTTGAAGATCCTGGGCCCTCTGGGGCCAACGTCCTGACTTTC. The encoded protein is CSVEDPGPSGANVLTF. The J gene is TRBJ2-6, the V gene TRBV29-1; D gene uncertain. V lost 0 bases, J lost 0 bases, and 9 bases lay in between. Germline V gene data show CDR1 as SQVTM and CDR2 as ANQGSEA. This CDR3 comprises 16 residues.

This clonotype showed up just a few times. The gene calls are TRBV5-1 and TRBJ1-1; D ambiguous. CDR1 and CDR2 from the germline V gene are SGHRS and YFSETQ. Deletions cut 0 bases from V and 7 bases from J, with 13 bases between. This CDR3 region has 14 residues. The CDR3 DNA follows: TGCGCCAGCAGCTTGGTCTGGGGTAGTAATGAAGCTTTCTTT. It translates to CASSLVWGSNEAFF.

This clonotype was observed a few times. CDR3 in DNA: TGTGCCAGCAGCCATGAGGGGGGGAACACTGAAGCTTTCTTT. Its protein product is CASSHEGGNTEAFF. The V gene is TRBV9, the J gene TRBJ1-1, with TRBD1 as a possible D gene (6 bases). V lost 4 bases and J lost 1, with 11 bases in between. This CDR3 has 14 residues. Per germline, CDR1 SGDLS and CDR2 YYNGEE.

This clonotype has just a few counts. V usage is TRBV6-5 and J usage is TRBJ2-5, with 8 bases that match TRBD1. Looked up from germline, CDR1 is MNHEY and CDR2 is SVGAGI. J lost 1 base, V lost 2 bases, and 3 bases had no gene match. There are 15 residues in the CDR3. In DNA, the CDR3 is TGTGCCAGCAGTTACAGGACAGGGATCCAAGAGACCCAGTACTTC. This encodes CASSYRTGIQETQYF.

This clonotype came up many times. The CDR3 bases are TGTGCCAGCAGCTCTCGGCTCGAAGCTTTCTTT. Residues: CASSSRLEAFF. The chain recombines TRBV7-2 with TRBJ1-1; the D is unclear. The V end was cut by 4 bases, the J end by 8 bases, with 8 bases between. This CDR3 spans 11 amino acids. Germline V gene lookup returns CDR1 SGHTA and CDR2 FQGNSA.

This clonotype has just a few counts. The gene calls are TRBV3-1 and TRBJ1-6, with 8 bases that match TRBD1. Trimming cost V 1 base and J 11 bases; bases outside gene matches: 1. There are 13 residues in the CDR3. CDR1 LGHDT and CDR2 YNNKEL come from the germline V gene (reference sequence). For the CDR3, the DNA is TGTGCCAGCAGCCAAGGACAGGGGACACCCCTCCACTTT. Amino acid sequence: CASSQGQGTPLHF. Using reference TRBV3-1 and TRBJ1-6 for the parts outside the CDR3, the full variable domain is DTAVSQTPKYLVTQMGNDKSIKCEQNLGHDTMYWYKQDSKKFLKIMFSYNNKELIINETVPNRFSPKSPDKAHLNLHINSLELGDSAVYFCASSQGQGTPLHFGNGTRLTVT.

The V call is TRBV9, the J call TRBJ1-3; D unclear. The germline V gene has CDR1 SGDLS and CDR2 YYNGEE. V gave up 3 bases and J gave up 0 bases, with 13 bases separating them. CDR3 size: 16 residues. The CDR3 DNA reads TGTGCCAGCAGCGCCTCGGACGGACTCTCTGGAAACACCATATATTTT. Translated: CASSASDGLSGNTIYF.

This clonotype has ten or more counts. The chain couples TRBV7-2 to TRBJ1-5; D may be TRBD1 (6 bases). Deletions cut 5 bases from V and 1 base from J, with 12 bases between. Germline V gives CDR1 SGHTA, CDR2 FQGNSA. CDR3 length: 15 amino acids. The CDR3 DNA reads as TGTGCCAGCAGCCCAAGGGGGATGAGCAATCAGCCCCAGCATTTT. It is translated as CASSPRGMSNQPQHF.

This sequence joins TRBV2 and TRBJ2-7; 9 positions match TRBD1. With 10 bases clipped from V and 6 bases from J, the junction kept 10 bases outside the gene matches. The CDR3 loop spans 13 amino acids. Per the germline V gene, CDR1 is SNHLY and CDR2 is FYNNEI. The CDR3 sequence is CATRPGQGAEQYF. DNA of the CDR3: TGTGCCACCCGCCCGGGACAGGGAGCCGAGCAGTACTTC.

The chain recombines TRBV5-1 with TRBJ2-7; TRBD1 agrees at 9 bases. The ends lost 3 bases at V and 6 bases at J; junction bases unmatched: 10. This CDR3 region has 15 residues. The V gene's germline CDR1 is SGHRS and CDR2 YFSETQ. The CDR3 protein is CASSSQGTGFVEQYF. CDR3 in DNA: TGCGCCAGCAGCTCACAGGGGACAGGGTTTGTCGAGCAGTACTTC.

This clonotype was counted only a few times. DNA of the CDR3: TGTGCCAGTAGTATAAACCTTGAAGCTTTCTTT. As protein: CASSINLEAFF. The chain joins TRBV19 to TRBJ1-1, with D hard to call. CDR3 length: 11 amino acids. V was pared by 2 bases and J by 7 bases, with 5 bases between. Germline CDR1 reads LNHDA; CDR2 reads SQIVND (reference sequence). Together with reference TRBV19 and TRBJ1-1, the CDR3 gives the full variable domain: DGGITQSPKYLFRKEGQNVTLSCEQNLNHDAMYWYRQDPGQGLRLIYYSQIVNDFQKGDIAEGYSVSREKKESFPLTVTSAQKNPTAFYLCASSINLEAFFGQGTRLTVV.

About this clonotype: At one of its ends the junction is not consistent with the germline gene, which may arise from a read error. CDR3 amino acids: CASSLSGNTGAFF. CDR3 DNA: TGCGCCAGCAGCTTGTCAGGGAACACTGGAGCTTTCTTT. The chain has TRBV5-1 and TRBJ1-1; a possible D gene is TRBD1 (5 bases). Per the germline V gene, CDR1 is SGHRS and CDR2 is YFSETQ. CDR3 length equals 13 residues.

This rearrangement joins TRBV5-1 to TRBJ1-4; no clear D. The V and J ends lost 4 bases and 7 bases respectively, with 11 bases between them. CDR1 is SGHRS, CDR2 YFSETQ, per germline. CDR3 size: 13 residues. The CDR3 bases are TGCGCCAGCAGCGATGGAATGGGTGAAAAACTGTTTTTT. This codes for CASSDGMGEKLFF.

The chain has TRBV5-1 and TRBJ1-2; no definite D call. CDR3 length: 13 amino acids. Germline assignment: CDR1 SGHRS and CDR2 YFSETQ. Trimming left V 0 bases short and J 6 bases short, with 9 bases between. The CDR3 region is CASSLEMENGYTF. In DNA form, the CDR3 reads TGCGCCAGCAGCTTGGAAATGGAGAATGGCTACACCTTC.

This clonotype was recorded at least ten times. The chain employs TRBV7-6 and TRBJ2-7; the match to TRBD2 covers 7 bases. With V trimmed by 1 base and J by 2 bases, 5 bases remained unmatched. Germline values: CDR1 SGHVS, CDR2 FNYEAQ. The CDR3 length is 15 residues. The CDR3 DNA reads TGTGCCAGCAGCTTAGACCCAGGACTAGCCTACGAGCAGTACTTC. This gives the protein CASSLDPGLAYEQYF.

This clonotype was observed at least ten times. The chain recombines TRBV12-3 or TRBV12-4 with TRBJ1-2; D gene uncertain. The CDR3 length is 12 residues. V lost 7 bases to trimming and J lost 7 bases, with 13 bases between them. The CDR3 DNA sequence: TGTGCCAGCAACGACGGTTACGGTGGCTACACCTTC. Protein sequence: CASNDGYGGYTF.

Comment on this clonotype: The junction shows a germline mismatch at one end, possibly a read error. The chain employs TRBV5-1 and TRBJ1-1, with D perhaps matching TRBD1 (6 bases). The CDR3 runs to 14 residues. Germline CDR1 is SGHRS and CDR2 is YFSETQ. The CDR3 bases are TGTGCCAGCGGCCCGGACAGACCGAACACTGAAGCTTTCTTT. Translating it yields CASGPDRPNTEAFF.

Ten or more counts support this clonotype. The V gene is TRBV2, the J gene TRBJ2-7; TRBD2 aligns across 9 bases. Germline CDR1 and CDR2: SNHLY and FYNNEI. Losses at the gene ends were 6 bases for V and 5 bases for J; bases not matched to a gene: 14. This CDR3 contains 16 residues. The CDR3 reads CASRHELAGVGNEQYF. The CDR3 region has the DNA TGTGCCAGCAGACACGAATTAGCGGGAGTCGGTAACGAGCAGTACTTC.

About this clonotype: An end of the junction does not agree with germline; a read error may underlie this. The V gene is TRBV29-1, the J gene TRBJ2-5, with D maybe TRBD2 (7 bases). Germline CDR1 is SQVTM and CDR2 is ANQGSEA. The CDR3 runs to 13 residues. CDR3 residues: CSGMKGGAQEKRF. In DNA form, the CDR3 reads TGCAGCGGTATGAAGGGGGGGGCTCAAGAGAAGCGGTTC.

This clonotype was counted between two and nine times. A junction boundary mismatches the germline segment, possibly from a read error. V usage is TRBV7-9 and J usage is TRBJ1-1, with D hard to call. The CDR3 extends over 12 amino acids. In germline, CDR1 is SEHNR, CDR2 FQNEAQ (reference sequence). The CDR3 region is CASSQKGHEAFF. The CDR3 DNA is TGCGCCAGCAGCCAAAAGGGCCATGAAGCTTTCTTT.